This entry is about one TCR beta chain. The specificity of this receptor is unknown. Per-nucleotide qualities are absent, and no much larger clonotype sits a single base away. The donors were included in the validation cohort of roughly 120 subjects, a group kept apart from the roughly 680-subject first cohort. The CDR3 holds 14 amino acids from the cysteine to the phenylalanine. Only the CDR3 region is kept as DNA, spanning 42 bases read in frame from base 1. Looking up the germline V gene (reference sequence) yields CDR1 MNHEY and CDR2 SMNVEV. The trim is 2 bases for V and 5 bases for J, with a gap of 12 bases between the germline ends. Libraries were made using the immunoSEQ multiplex PCR assay. On the authors' methods: A statistical classification framework was developed to diagnose cytomegalovirus status using the catalog of TCR beta chain sequences. What TCRdb holds here is the immuneACCESS table cut down to in-frame rearrangements. Part of the clones is not present; checked against another copy, under half of the missing clones reflect an unresolved V gene, and the others are unexplained. Clone size and the V and J calls come from that table; the DNA yielded D and trimming. The sample records about 220,000 clones, 88% of which are singletons. The top ten constitute 2.9% of the sample.

This sample is drawn from a study of cytomegalovirus exposure and HLA in healthy donors (dated by TCRdb to about 2017). Study-level background: The roughly 650 repertoires of the first cohort and the 120 validation repertoires were produced on the same platform, according to a later analysis. The aim of the study was to test whether cataloging public T cell receptors could identify signatures of past pathogen exposure. Besides the first cohort of around 670 subjects, a separate validation cohort made up of some 110 different subjects was used. High-throughput TCR immunosequencing, statistical association of individual TCRs with disease status, and machine learning were combined to predict cytomegalovirus infection status. Findings and caveats that apply to the study as a whole: In both the original and validation cohorts, the classifier was reported to diagnose cytomegalovirus status with high specificity and sensitivity. In vitro tests confirmed that a few of the cytomegalovirus-associated TCR beta chains recognize cytomegalovirus antigens. A later analysis had no HLA typing for the validation cohort, so co-occurrence there was scored across all 120 or so repertoires. The authors suggested that the approach could potentially be extended to other disease states and immunological phenotypes. Subsequent analysis determined that TCRs grouped into clusters in the first cohort also showed a tendency toward co-occurrence across the 120 validation repertoires, and 85% to 95% of cluster scores exceeded 0. Across donors, most TCR sequences were observed very rarely, whereas some public TCRs were present in many individuals. In the study, around 150 TCR beta chains were listed as associated with cytomegalovirus.

The V and J genes are TRBV27 and TRBJ1-1; the D segment could be TRBD1, given 5 matching bases. The sample consisted of PBMCs. This clonotype was obtained from a woman under 30 in good health and CMV-seronegative. At the DNA level, the sequence is TGTGCCAGCAGTTTAGGATTCGGGGGAACTGAAGCTTTCTTT. Translated, this gives CASSLGFGGTEAFF.